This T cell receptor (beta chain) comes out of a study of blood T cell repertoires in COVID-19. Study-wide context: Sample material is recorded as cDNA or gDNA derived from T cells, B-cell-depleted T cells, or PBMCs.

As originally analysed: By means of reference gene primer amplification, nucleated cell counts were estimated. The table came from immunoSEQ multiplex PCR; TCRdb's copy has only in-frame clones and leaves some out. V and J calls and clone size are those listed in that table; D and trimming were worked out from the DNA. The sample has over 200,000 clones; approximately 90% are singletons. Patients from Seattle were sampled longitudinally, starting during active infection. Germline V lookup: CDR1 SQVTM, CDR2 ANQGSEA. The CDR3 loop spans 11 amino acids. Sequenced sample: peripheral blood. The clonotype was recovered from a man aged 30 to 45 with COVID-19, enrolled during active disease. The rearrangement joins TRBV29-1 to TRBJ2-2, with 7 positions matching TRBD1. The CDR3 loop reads CRRGRAGELFF. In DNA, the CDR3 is TGCAGGAGGGGGCGCGCCGGGGAGCTGTTTTTT.